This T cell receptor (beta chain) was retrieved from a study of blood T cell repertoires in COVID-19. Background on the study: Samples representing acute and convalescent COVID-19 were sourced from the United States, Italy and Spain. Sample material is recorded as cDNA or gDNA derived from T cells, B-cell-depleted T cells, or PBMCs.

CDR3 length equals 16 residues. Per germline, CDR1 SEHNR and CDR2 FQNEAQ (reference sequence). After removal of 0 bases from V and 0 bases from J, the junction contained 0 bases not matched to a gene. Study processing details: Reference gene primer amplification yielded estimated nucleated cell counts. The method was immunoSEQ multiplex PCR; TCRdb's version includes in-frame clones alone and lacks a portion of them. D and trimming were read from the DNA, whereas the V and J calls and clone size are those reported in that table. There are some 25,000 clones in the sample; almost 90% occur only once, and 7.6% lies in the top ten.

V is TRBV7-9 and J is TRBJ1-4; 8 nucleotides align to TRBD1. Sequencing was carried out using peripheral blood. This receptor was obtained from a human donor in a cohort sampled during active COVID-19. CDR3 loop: CASSLAGQATNEKLFF. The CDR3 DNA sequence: TGTGCCAGCAGCTTAGCGGGACAGGCAACTAATGAAAAACTGTTTTTT.